What follows are 30 T cell receptor gamma chains derived from one specimen sequenced in a study of γδ T cells in repeated Plasmodium falciparum infection. Gammadelta T cells were flow-sorted from PBMC into Vgamma9/Vdelta2+ and Vdelta2-negative populations for bulk analysis. TCRdb repeated clone calling on the multiplex PCR reads with CATT. Altogether tens of thousands of gamma-chain clones are present, around 1.4% being singletons, with the ten largest covering around 19%. The sequencing sample was made of gamma-delta T cells from blood. The receptors stem from a pool of human donors (malaria-infected and uninfected, not separated).

This clone has more than one count but fewer than ten. The TCRdb record carries a much larger clone's protein, which differs from this DNA's translation at residue 6; a read error is the likely cause, and the protein listed here is the DNA translation. The rearrangement joins TRGV9 to TRGJP. The J gene, not given by TCRdb, was assigned here from a germline match of the nucleotide sequence. The germline CDR1 and CDR2 sequences are GITISATS and ISYDGTV (reference sequence). The CDR3 sequence is 17 residues long. J gave up 7 bases and V 4 bases, and 10 bases lay outside the gene matches. In DNA, the CDR3 is TGTGCCTTGTGGGACGGTGTGATGGAGTTGGGCAAAAAAATCAAGGTATTT. Residues: CALWDGVMELGKKIKVF.

This clone was detected ten times or more. A far bigger clonotype differs at one base, so this is likely a read error. This sample includes further DNA sequences coding for the same CDR3. V is TRGV2 and J is TRGJ1 or TRGJ2. The trim removed 1 base at V and 5 bases at J, leaving 8 bases unmatched. The germline gives CDR1 EGSNGY, CDR2 YDSYNSKV. The CDR3 loop spans 14 amino acids. CDR3 amino acids: CATWDGLVDYKKLF. CDR3 DNA: TGTGCCACCTGGGACGGACTCGTCGATTATAAGAAACTCTTT.

With respect to this clone: The protein recorded in TCRdb matches a much larger clone and deviates from this DNA's translation at residue 5, suggesting a read error; the protein here is obtained by translating the DNA. V and J are TRGV9 and TRGJ1 or TRGJ2. The J gene is absent in TCRdb and was assigned here via DNA matching to germline. The V gene's germline CDR1 is GITISATS and CDR2 ISYDGTV (reference sequence). The CDR3 covers 11 residues. The junction had 8 bases not matched to a gene; V was cut back by 6 bases and J by 9 bases. The DNA for the CDR3 is TGTGCCTTGTGGAAGCCACCTAAGAAACTCTTT. This sequence encodes CALWKPPKKLF.

Regarding this clone: TCRdb's protein for this DNA is that of a much larger clone and differs from the translation at residue 15, likely a read error; the protein shown is the DNA translation. This chain uses TRGV9 with TRGJP. In the absence of a J gene in TCRdb, the DNA was matched to germline to assign it here. The CDR3 has 20 amino acids. Germline assignment: CDR1 GITISATS and CDR2 ISYDGTV (reference sequence). The CDR3 loop reads CALWDNHPYSQELGRKIKVF. Written as DNA, the CDR3 is TGTGCCTTGTGGGATAATCACCCCTACTCGCAAGAGTTGGGCAGAAAAATCAAGGTATTT.

On this clone: This DNA's translation and the protein TCRdb lists, from a much larger clone, do not match at residue 14, likely due to a read error; the protein shown is translated from the DNA. The rearrangement uses TRGV9 and TRGJP. The J gene is not listed in TCRdb, so it was assigned here from a DNA match to germline. This CDR3 contains 17 residues. The germline V gene has CDR1 GITISATS and CDR2 ISYDGTV (reference sequence). The CDR3 bases are TGTGCCTTGTGGGAGGTGCTCACAGAGTTGGGCAAAAAAGTCAAGGTATTT. This translates into CALWEVLTELGKKVKVF.

As regards this clone: TCRdb's listed protein matches a much larger clone and diverges from this DNA's translation at residue 3, likely through a read error; the protein shown comes from the DNA. The chain has TRGV2 and TRGJ1 or TRGJ2. The J gene comes from matching the DNA to germline here; TCRdb lacks it. The CDR3 sequence is 13 residues long. Germline CDR1 is EGSNGY and CDR2 is YDSYNSKV. CDR3 nucleotide sequence: TGTGCCTCCTGGGACGGGCCGTCCCGATTGAAACTCTTT. It translates to CASWDGPSRLKLF.

In the case of this clone: For this DNA, TCRdb reports the protein of a much larger clone, which diverges at residue 13, most likely from a read error; the protein presented here is translated directly from the DNA. The chain links TRGV4 to TRGJ1 or TRGJ2. Here the J gene came from matching the DNA to germline, since TCRdb omits it. J was trimmed by 9 bases and V by 0 bases; bases with no gene match: 32. Looked up from germline, CDR1 is EGSTGY and CDR2 is YDSYTSSV. This CDR3 spans 21 amino acids. In DNA, the CDR3 is TGTGCCACCTGGGATGGGCCGGTTTCGACGGAGGGCCACGAGGCAACACCTAAGAAACTCTTT. Its translation: CATWDGPVSTEGHEATPKKLF.

This clone was seen at least ten times. The chain's CDR3 is CATWEGGYSSDWIKTF. As DNA, the CDR3 is TGTGCCACCTGGGAGGGGGGATATAGTAGTGATTGGATCAAGACGTTT. The chain carries TRGV4 and TRGJP2. The CDR3 totals 16 residues. Germline-derived CDR1 and CDR2 are EGSTGY and YDSYTSSV. Trimming at V came to 4 bases and at J to 0 bases, leaving 8 bases not matched to a gene.

Concerning this clone: A read error likely explains why the TCRdb protein, taken from a much larger clone, differs from this DNA's translation at residue 5; the protein shown is translated from the DNA. The CDR3 here is CALWVPIGNKKLF. The CDR3 DNA reads TGTGCCTTGTGGGTGCCTATCGGGAATAAGAAACTCTTT. V gene TRGV9 combines with J gene TRGJ1 or TRGJ2. The J gene, absent from TCRdb, was called here by matching the DNA to germline. The CDR3 is 13 amino acids. Germline CDR1 reads GITISATS; CDR2 reads ISYDGTV (reference sequence). Trimming removed 5 bases from V and 8 bases from J; junction bases left unmatched: 12.

There are a few counts of this clone. The protein TCRdb gives is from a much larger clone and does not agree with this DNA's translation at residue 7, likely a read error; the protein shown here comes from the DNA. The V gene is TRGV3, but the J gene lacks a call. Germline CDR1 and CDR2: VTNTFY and YDVSTARD (reference sequence). CDR3 length: 9 residues. The CDR3 DNA follows: TGTGCCACCTGTTATAAGGAACTCTTT. Translated: CATCYKELF.

The table lists this clone with many counts. The TCRdb protein comes from a much larger clone and disagrees with this DNA's translation at residue 7, likely due to a read error; the protein given here is derived from the DNA. The chain couples TRGV9 to TRGJP. The J gene comes from matching the DNA to germline here; TCRdb lacks it. V was clipped by 4 bases and J by 4 bases; unmatched bases: 7. CDR3 length equals 17 residues. The germline gives CDR1 GITISATS, CDR2 ISYDGTV (reference sequence). This CDR3 is CALWEEGQELGKKIKVF. The CDR3 coding sequence is TGTGCCTTGTGGGAAGAAGGACAAGAGTTGGGCAAAAAAATCAAGGTATTT.

This clone was observed many times. The chain combines TRGV5 with TRGJ1 or TRGJ2. Germline V gene lookup returns CDR1 VINAFY and CDR2 YDVSNSKD. Trimming at V came to 3 bases and at J to 0 bases, leaving 5 bases not matched to a gene. This CDR3 has 14 residues. CDR3 residues: CATWDAGNYYKKLF. CDR3 in DNA: TGTGCCACCTGGGACGCTGGGAATTATTATAAGAAACTCTTT.

This clone occurred a few times. TCRdb's protein for this DNA is that of a much larger clone and differs from the translation at residue 14, likely a read error; the protein shown is the DNA translation. The chain links TRGV9 to TRGJP. TCRdb gives no J gene; it was assigned here by matching the DNA to germline. The CDR3 totals 18 residues. CDR1 and CDR2 (germline): GITISATS, ISYDGTV (reference sequence). The CDR3 region is CALWEVHESELGKRIKVF. In nucleotides, the CDR3 is TGTGCCTTGTGGGAGGTGCATGAATCGGAGTTGGGCAAAAGAATCAAGGTATTT.

This clone was observed a handful of times. It differs at one base from a far larger clone, so likely a read error. Other DNA sequences within the sample encode an identical CDR3. This chain links TRGV3 with TRGJ1 or TRGJ2. Matching the DNA to germline supplied the J gene, which TCRdb does not give. Looked up from germline, CDR1 is VTNTFY and CDR2 is YDVSTARD (reference sequence). The CDR3 length is 11 residues. CDR3 loop: CATWDRPRKLF. The CDR3 bases are TGTGCCACTTGGGACAGGCCAAGGAAACTCTTT.

This clone was seen only a few times. TCRdb assigns this DNA the protein of a much larger clone, which departs from its translation at residue 4; this likely reflects a read error, and the protein shown comes from translating the DNA. This CDR3 is also generated by other DNA sequences in the sample. The CDR3 DNA sequence: TGTGCCTTGCGGAGGAGGAGTGATTGGATCAAAACGTTT. It is translated as CALRRRSDWIKTF. Called V gene: TRGV9; the J gene was not called. Germline values: CDR1 GITISATS, CDR2 ISYDGTV (reference sequence). The CDR3 is 13 residues long.

This clone was seen repeatedly, ten times or more. A read error may explain this, as a much larger clone is one base away. The chain has TRGV4 and TRGJ1 or TRGJ2. The CDR3 totals 12 residues. The junction had 4 bases not matched to a gene; V was cut back by 5 bases and J by 3 bases. Looked up from germline, CDR1 is EGSTGY and CDR2 is YDSYTSSV. The CDR3 DNA is TGTGCCACCTGGGTACTTTATTATAAGAAACTCTTT. It codes for CATWVLYYKKLF.

This clone was counted a few times. The protein in TCRdb stems from a much larger clone and differs at residue 7 from this DNA's translation, likely a read error; here the protein is translated from the DNA. The V gene is given as TRGV9, and no J gene call is available. Germline CDR1 GITISATS, CDR2 ISYDGTV (reference sequence). CDR3 size: 14 residues. Here the CDR3 DNA reads TGTGCCTTGTGGGATTCCCCGGGGGGTAAGCGAAAACTCTTT. It is translated as CALWDSPGGKRKLF.

This clone appeared many times. A far more abundant clone sits one base away, making this likely a read error. The identical CDR3 is also encoded by other nucleotide sequences in the sample. The V gene is TRGV8; the J gene was not called. This CDR3 has 12 amino acids. Germline CDR1 is VENAVY and CDR2 is YDSYNSRV. The CDR3 loop reads CATWDRPWKKLF. In DNA form, the CDR3 reads TGTGCCACCTGGGATAGGCCGTGGAAGAAGCTCTTT.

This clone has a count of ten or more. Written as DNA, the CDR3 is TGTGCCACCTGGGACAGGCCGGCGGGCTCTCAGTGGTTCAAGATATTT. This codes for CATWDRPAGSQWFKIF. The chain carries TRGV3 and TRGJP1. Germline matching of the DNA provided the J gene here, since TCRdb leaves it blank. CDR1 and CDR2 from the germline V gene are VTNTFY and YDVSTARD (reference sequence). With 0 bases clipped from V and 11 bases from J, the junction kept 15 bases outside the gene matches. The CDR3 loop spans 16 amino acids.

On this clone: For this DNA, TCRdb reports the protein of a much larger clone, which diverges at residue 11, most likely from a read error; the protein presented here is translated directly from the DNA. The CDR3 DNA reads TGTGCCACCTGGGACGGGCCTCAACATCGGGTGAAACTCTTT. It yields the protein CATWDGPQHRVKLF. This chain connects TRGV2 to TRGJ1 or TRGJ2. Unmatched junction bases numbered 14, after V lost 0 bases and J lost 12 bases. This CDR3 region has 14 residues. Germline values: CDR1 EGSNGY, CDR2 YDSYNSKV.

This clone was counted many times. The V call is TRGV9, the J call TRGJ1 or TRGJ2. CDR1 and CDR2 from the germline V gene are GITISATS and ISYDGTV (reference sequence). With 0 bases clipped from V and 12 bases from J, the junction kept 5 bases outside the gene matches. The CDR3 is 11 amino acids. In DNA, the CDR3 is TGTGCCTTGTGGGAGGTGGAGGGGAAACTCTTT. As protein: CALWEVEGKLF.

This clone was counted between two and nine times. TCRdb pairs this DNA with a much larger clone's protein that differs at residue 5, likely a read error; the protein shown was translated from the DNA. V gene TRGV9 combines with J gene TRGJP1. No J gene is reported in TCRdb; it was inferred here by comparing the DNA with germline. CDR1 GITISATS and CDR2 ISYDGTV come from the germline V gene (reference sequence). After removal of 5 bases from V and 4 bases from J, the junction contained 7 bases not matched to a gene. CDR3 length equals 14 residues. CDR3 sequence: CALWGNLTGWFKIF. The CDR3, as DNA: TGTGCCTTGTGGGGGAACCTCACTGGTTGGTTCAAGATATTT.

On this clone itself: TCRdb has a much larger clone's protein, which differs at residue 4 from the translation of this DNA, likely because of a read error; what is shown is the protein translated from the DNA. The same CDR3 is also encoded by other DNA sequences in this sample. J is TRGJP and V is TRGV9. The J gene comes from matching the DNA to germline here; TCRdb lacks it. The CDR3 covers 17 residues. Germline values: CDR1 GITISATS, CDR2 ISYDGTV (reference sequence). CDR3 in DNA: TGTGCCTTGCGGGAGAGGAAGCAAGAGTTGGGCAAAAAAATCAAGGTATTT. Residues: CALRERKQELGKKIKVF.

This clone occurred a few times. The CDR3 here is CALWGDNEVELGKKIKVF. The DNA for the CDR3 is TGTGCCTTGTGGGGGGACAATGAGGTAGAGTTGGGCAAAAAAATCAAGGTATTT. This chain connects TRGV9 to TRGJP. Germline V gene lookup returns CDR1 GITISATS and CDR2 ISYDGTV (reference sequence). The J segment lost 6 bases and the V segment lost 5 bases, leaving 13 bases of the junction unmatched. The CDR3 runs 18 residues.

This clone was detected only a few times. TCRdb lists the protein of a much larger clone for this DNA, which differs at residue 7, so this is likely a read error; the protein given here is translated from the DNA itself. This chain uses TRGV5 with TRGJ1 or TRGJ2. TCRdb records no J gene; here it was assigned by comparing the DNA to germline. V lost 3 bases to trimming and J lost 1 base; unmatched junction nucleotides: 18. CDR3 length equals 18 residues. Germline values: CDR1 VINAFY, CDR2 YDVSNSKD. CDR3 amino acids: CATWDGAFSLGNYYKKLF. In DNA form, the CDR3 reads TGTGCCACCTGGGACGGGGCGTTCTCACTTGGAAATTATTATAAGAAACTCTTT.

This clone showed up many times. This likely came from a read error, as a far larger clone is one base away. This specimen includes other DNA sequences encoding the same CDR3. J is TRGJP2 and V is TRGV2. Germline V CDR1 and CDR2: EGSNGY, YDSYNSKV. J gave up 3 bases and V 0 bases, and 7 bases lay outside the gene matches. This CDR3 region has 16 residues. As DNA, the CDR3 is TGTGCCACCTGGGACGGGCGCAGAGGTAGTGATTGGATCAAGACGTTT. Amino acid sequence: CATWDGRRGSDWIKTF.

This clone has only a few counts. TCRdb's protein for this DNA is that of a much larger clone and differs from the translation at residue 8, likely a read error; the protein shown is the DNA translation. The sample carries other DNA sequences with the same CDR3. This chain connects TRGV4 to TRGJ1 or TRGJ2. Germline-derived CDR1 and CDR2 are EGSTGY and YDSYTSSV. V lost 0 bases, J lost 7 bases, and 6 bases stayed unmatched. The CDR3 is 13 residues long. This CDR3 reads CATWDGPSYKKLF. The CDR3 nucleotides are TGTGCCACCTGGGATGGGCCCAGCTATAAGAAACTCTTT.

Concerning this clone itself: The protein TCRdb lists belongs to a much larger clone and differs from this DNA's translation at residue 7, which points to a read error; the protein shown is made from the DNA. The chain recombines TRGV9 with TRGJ1 or TRGJ2. The junction had 7 bases not matched to a gene; V was cut back by 2 bases and J by 3 bases. Germline CDR1 and CDR2: GITISATS and ISYDGTV (reference sequence). This CDR3 has 14 residues. In DNA form, the CDR3 reads TGTGCCTTGTGGGAGGCGCTCCGTTATTATAAGAAACTCTTT. Its translation: CALWEALRYYKKLF.

Regarding this clone: TCRdb lists the protein of a much larger clone for this DNA, which differs at residue 12, so this is likely a read error; the protein given here is translated from the DNA itself. V and J are TRGV2 and TRGJ1 or TRGJ2. Germline V lookup: CDR1 EGSNGY, CDR2 YDSYNSKV. The CDR3 covers 14 residues. CDR3 coding DNA: TGTGCCACCTGGGACGGGCTCGGTTATTATAAGGAACTCTTT. It codes for CATWDGLGYYKELF.

This clone turned up a few times. Only one base separates this from a far larger clonotype, so it likely reflects a read error. Within the sample, other DNA sequences also encode this same CDR3. In nucleotides, the CDR3 is TGCGCCACCTGGGAAAGACCCATGAGTTATAAGAAACTCTTT. It specifies CATWERPMSYKKLF. The chain couples TRGV5 to TRGJ1 or TRGJ2. Because TCRdb records no J gene, it was assigned here through a match of the DNA to germline. Germline CDR1 is VINAFY and CDR2 is YDVSNSKD. This CDR3 region has 14 residues.